What follows describes a single T cell receptor (beta chain). There are 15 residues in the CDR3. The ends were cut back, 1 base at V and 2 bases at J, with 9 bases in the middle. Germline CDR1 is SGHDT and CDR2 is YYEEEE. This entry comes from a study of shared clonotypes between healthy human individuals. Sequencing was performed with immunoSEQ multiplex PCR; in TCRdb, only in-frame clones are kept and a portion is missing. This sample has 450,000 to 500,000 clones, with 60% to 80% found just once. This receptor was obtained from a woman in her thirties or forties in good health. Some clones in this sample may be carry-over from other donors' samples. Sequencing was carried out using PBMCs. This chain connects TRBV5-6 to TRBJ2-2; D uncertain. The CDR3 bases are TGTGCCAGCAGCTTGTACCCGGATAACACCGGGGAGCTGTTTTTT. Residues: CASSLYPDNTGELFF. Complete variable domain (other parts from reference TRBV5-6 and TRBJ2-2): DAGVTQSPTHLIKTRGQQVTLRCSPKSGHDTVSWYQQALGQGPQFIFQYYEEEERQRGNFPDRFSGHQFPNYSSELNVNALLLGDSALYLCASSLYPDNTGELFFGEGSRLTVL.